These T cell receptor beta chains were read from a single sample in a study of identical twins. TCRdb ran MiXCR on the 5' RACE reads and lists one entry per CDR3 protein. This table holds just over 450,000 distinct CDR3 sequences, 14% found once. These records were also assigned to another study, of yellow fever vaccine responses in identical twins.

The sample consisted of CD4+ T cells sorted from blood. The receptors stem from a woman under 30 in good health. Both conserved end residues are part of each CDR3. The D gene is left open where the match is weak. Not every row has a clone size; where given, it reads once, few, many or a size class.

j_call,d_call,clone_size,v_call,cdr3_aa,cdr3_nt
TRBJ2-5,-,many,TRBV15,CATSKTRQAQETQYF,TGTGCCACCAGCAAGACGCGTCAGGCCCAAGAGACCCAGTACTTC
TRBJ2-3,TRBD2,-,TRBV7-2,CASSLAGGTQDTQYF,TGTGCCAGCAGCTTAGCCGGGGGGACGCAAGATACGCAGTATTTT
TRBJ2-5,TRBD1,few,TRBV5-1,CASSLRGQGARETQYF,TGCGCCAGCAGCTTGAGAGGACAGGGGGCTAGGGAGACCCAGTACTTC
TRBJ2-3,TRBD2,-,TRBV28,CASSLKLAGHTDTQYF,TGTGCCAGCAGTCTAAAACTAGCGGGGCACACAGATACGCAGTATTTT
TRBJ2-1,TRBD2,few,TRBV5-5,CASSLVQAGEFF,TGTGCCAGCAGCTTGGTTCAAGCGGGAGAGTTCTTC
TRBJ1-5,TRBD1,-,TRBV28,CASSSNTGGSNQPQHF,TGTGCCAGCAGCTCGAACACAGGGGGCAGCAATCAGCCCCAGCATTTT
TRBJ2-7,-,-,TRBV20-1,CSARPINTYEQYF,TGCAGTGCTCGACCAATCAATACCTACGAGCAGTACTTC
TRBJ2-5,-,-,TRBV19,CASSNWAGEETQYF,TGTGCCAGTAGTAATTGGGCCGGAGAAGAGACCCAGTACTTC
TRBJ2-6,-,many,TRBV3-1,CASSQDRVSYPSGANVLTF,TGTGCCAGCAGCCAAGATCGGGTGTCCTACCCATCTGGGGCCAACGTCCTGACTTTC
TRBJ2-5,-,few,TRBV25-1,CASSESDRIWGTQYF,TGTGCCAGCAGTGAATCGGATAGGATATGGGGGACCCAGTACTTC
TRBJ2-7,TRBD1,-,TRBV23-1,CASSQAWTPGTGTYEQYF,TGCGCCAGCAGTCAAGCTTGGACCCCCGGGACAGGGACCTACGAGCAGTACTTC
TRBJ2-2,-,few,TRBV10-3,CAALRSTGELFF,TGTGCCGCGTTACGAAGCACCGGGGAGCTGTTTTTT
TRBJ2-3,-,few,TRBV5-1,CASSLALPWDTQYF,TGCGCCAGCAGCTTGGCGCTCCCATGGGATACGCAGTATTTT
TRBJ2-3,TRBD2,few,TRBV12-3/TRBV12-4,CASSRGVSTQYF,TGTGCCAGCAGCCGGGGGGTTAGTACGCAGTATTTT
TRBJ2-1,-,many,TRBV20-1,CSARASFEQFF,TGCAGTGCTAGAGCTAGTTTTGAGCAGTTCTTC
TRBJ1-1,TRBD1,-,TRBV7-2,CASSDGTGTMNTEAFF,TGTGCCAGCAGCGACGGGACAGGGACCATGAACACTGAAGCTTTCTTT
TRBJ1-3,-,-,TRBV10-1,CASRFGLGNTIYF,TGCGCCAGCAGATTTGGTCTCGGAAACACCATATATTTT
TRBJ2-1,TRBD1,few,TRBV5-1,CASSQDRDRIHNEQFF,TGCGCCAGCAGCCAAGACCGGGACAGAATTCACAATGAGCAGTTCTTC
TRBJ2-3,-,many,TRBV7-9,CASSFSAGTDTQYF,TGTGCCAGCAGCTTCAGTGCTGGGACAGATACGCAGTATTTT
TRBJ2-4,-,-,TRBV12-3/TRBV12-4,CASSGFPIETAKNIQYF,TGTGCCAGCAGCGGGTTCCCTATTGAGACAGCCAAAAACATTCAGTACTTC
TRBJ2-7,TRBD2,-,TRBV2,CASSEQLAGGEQYF,TGTGCCAGCAGTGAACAATTAGCGGGAGGAGAGCAGTACTTC
TRBJ2-7,-,-,TRBV5-1,CASSVNIYEQYF,TGCGCCAGCAGCGTGAACATCTACGAGCAGTACTTC
TRBJ2-5,TRBD2,few,TRBV13,CASSLVGGRIQETQYF,TGTGCCAGCAGCTTAGTCGGCGGGAGGATCCAAGAGACCCAGTACTTC
TRBJ2-4,TRBD2,-,TRBV6-2/TRBV6-3,CASRTGLAVAKNIQYF,TGTGCCAGCAGGACGGGACTAGCGGTAGCCAAAAACATTCAGTACTTC
TRBJ2-1,-,-,TRBV6-1,CASRDDPGHNEQFF,TGTGCCAGCAGGGATGATCCGGGGCACAATGAGCAGTTCTTC
TRBJ2-2,-,-,TRBV2,CASRWGVNTGELFF,TGTGCCAGCAGGTGGGGGGTCAACACCGGGGAGCTGTTTTTT
TRBJ2-1,-,-,TRBV19,CASSPRHSYNEQFF,TGTGCCAGTAGTCCCCGACACTCCTACAATGAGCAGTTCTTC
TRBJ2-1,TRBD2,few,TRBV10-3,CAIRDGTSGRNNEQFF,TGTGCCATCAGGGATGGGACTAGCGGGCGTAACAATGAGCAGTTCTTC
TRBJ2-1,-,-,TRBV7-3,CASSPGRGANEQFF,TGTGCCAGCAGCCCTGGACGGGGGGCCAATGAGCAGTTCTTC
TRBJ1-3,-,few,TRBV10-3,CAISGGRALSGNTIYF,TGTGCCATCAGTGGGGGCAGGGCTCTCTCTGGAAACACCATATATTTT
TRBJ2-5,TRBD1,many,TRBV12-3/TRBV12-4,CASSLDRDLETQYF,TGTGCCAGCAGTCTGGACAGGGATCTGGAGACCCAGTACTTC
TRBJ2-5,-,few,TRBV29-1,CSAARKETQYF,TGCAGCGCCGCAAGGAAAGAGACCCAGTACTTC
TRBJ2-6,-,-,TRBV19,CASSIGGTPIGSSGANVLTF,TGTGCCAGTAGTATAGGAGGGACGCCGATCGGTAGCTCTGGGGCCAACGTCCTGACTTTC
TRBJ2-7,TRBD1,-,TRBV2,CASGQAYEQYF,TGTGCCAGTGGACAGGCCTACGAGCAGTACTTC
TRBJ2-7,TRBD2,-,TRBV25-1,CASSEFNPTSGRPYEQYF,TGTGCCAGCAGTGAATTCAACCCAACTAGCGGGAGGCCCTACGAGCAGTACTTC
TRBJ2-1,-,-,TRBV6-5,CASSYSIKGGDYNEQFF,TGTGCCAGCAGTTACTCGATTAAGGGCGGGGATTACAATGAGCAGTTCTTC
TRBJ2-3,TRBD1,few,TRBV7-9,CASSAATGSTDTQYF,TGTGCCAGCTCTGCGGCGACAGGGTCTACAGATACGCAGTATTTT
TRBJ2-7,-,many,TRBV29-1,CSVSGTPHEQYF,TGCAGCGTATCAGGGACTCCGCACGAGCAGTACTTC
TRBJ2-7,TRBD1,-,TRBV2,CASRTGELEEYF,TGTGCCAGCAGGACAGGGGAGTTGGAGGAGTACTTC
TRBJ2-2,TRBD1,-,TRBV25-1,CASTYRGPDTGELFF,TGTGCCAGCACGTACAGGGGGCCGGACACCGGGGAGCTGTTTTTT
TRBJ2-7,TRBD2,few,TRBV3-1,CASSRGGGPYEQYF,TGTGCCAGCAGTCGGGGGGGAGGTCCTTACGAGCAGTACTTC
TRBJ2-1,TRBD2,many,TRBV10-3,CASTHGTSGSLGEQFF,TGTGCCAGCACACACGGGACTAGCGGGAGCTTGGGTGAGCAGTTCTTC
TRBJ2-5,-,few,TRBV7-2,CASSLTSSQETQYF,TGTGCCAGCAGCTTAACTAGTAGCCAAGAGACCCAGTACTTC